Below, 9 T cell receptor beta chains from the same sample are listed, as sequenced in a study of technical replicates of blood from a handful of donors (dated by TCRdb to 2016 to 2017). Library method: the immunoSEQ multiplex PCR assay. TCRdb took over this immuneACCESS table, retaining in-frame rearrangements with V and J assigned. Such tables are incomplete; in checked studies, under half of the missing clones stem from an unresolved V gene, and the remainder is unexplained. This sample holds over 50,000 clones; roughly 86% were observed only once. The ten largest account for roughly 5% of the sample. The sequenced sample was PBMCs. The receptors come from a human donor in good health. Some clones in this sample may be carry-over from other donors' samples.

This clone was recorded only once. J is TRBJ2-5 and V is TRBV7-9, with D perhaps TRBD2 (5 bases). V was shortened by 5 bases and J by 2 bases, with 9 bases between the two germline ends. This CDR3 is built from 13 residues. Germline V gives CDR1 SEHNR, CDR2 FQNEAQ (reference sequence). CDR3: CASSRTFQETQYF. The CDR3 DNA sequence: TGTGCCAGCAGCCGGACTTTTCAAGAGACCCAGTACTTC.

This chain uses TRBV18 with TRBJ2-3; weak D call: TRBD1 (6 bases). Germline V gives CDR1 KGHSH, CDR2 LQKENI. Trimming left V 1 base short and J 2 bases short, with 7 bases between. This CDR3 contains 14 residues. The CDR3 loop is CASSPRQATDTQYF. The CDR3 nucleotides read TGTGCCAGCTCACCACGACAGGCCACAGATACGCAGTATTTT.

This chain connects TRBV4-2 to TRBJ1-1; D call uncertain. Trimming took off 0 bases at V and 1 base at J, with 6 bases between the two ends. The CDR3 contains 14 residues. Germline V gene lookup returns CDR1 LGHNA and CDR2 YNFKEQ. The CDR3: CASSQDLRNTEAFF. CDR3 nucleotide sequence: TGTGCCAGCAGCCAAGATCTACGGAACACTGAAGCTTTCTTT.

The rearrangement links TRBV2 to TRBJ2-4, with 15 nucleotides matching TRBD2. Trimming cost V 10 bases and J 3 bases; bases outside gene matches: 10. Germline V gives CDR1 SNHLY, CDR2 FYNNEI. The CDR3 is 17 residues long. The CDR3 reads CATKRGLAGGNKNIQYF. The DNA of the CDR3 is TGTGCCACCAAAAGGGGACTAGCGGGGGGTAACAAAAACATTCAGTACTTC.

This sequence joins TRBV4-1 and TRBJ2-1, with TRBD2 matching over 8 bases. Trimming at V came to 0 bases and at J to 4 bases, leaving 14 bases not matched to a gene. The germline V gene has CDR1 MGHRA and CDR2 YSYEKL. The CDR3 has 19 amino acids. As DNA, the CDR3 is TGCGCCAGCAGCCAAGAAAGGTTAAGGGCTAGCGGGTCTTACAATGAGCAGTTCTTC. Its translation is CASSQERLRASGSYNEQFF.

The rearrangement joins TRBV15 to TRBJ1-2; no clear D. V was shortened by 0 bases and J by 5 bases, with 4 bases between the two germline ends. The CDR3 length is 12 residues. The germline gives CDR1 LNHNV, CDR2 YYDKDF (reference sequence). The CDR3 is CATSREQYGYTF. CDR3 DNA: TGTGCCACCAGCAGAGAACAGTATGGCTACACCTTC.

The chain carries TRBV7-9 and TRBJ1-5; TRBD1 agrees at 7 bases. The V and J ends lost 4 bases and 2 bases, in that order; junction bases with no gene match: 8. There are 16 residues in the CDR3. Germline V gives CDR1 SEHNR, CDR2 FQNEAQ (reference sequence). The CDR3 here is CASSSWTGQRNQPQHF. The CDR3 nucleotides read TGTGCCAGCAGCTCATGGACAGGCCAGCGCAATCAGCCCCAGCATTTT.

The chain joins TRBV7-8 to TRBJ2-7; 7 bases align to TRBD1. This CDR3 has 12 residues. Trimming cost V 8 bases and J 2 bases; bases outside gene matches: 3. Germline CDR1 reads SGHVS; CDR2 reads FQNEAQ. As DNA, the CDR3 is TGTGCCAGCGGTGACAGGGCCTACGAGCAGTACTTC. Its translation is CASGDRAYEQYF.

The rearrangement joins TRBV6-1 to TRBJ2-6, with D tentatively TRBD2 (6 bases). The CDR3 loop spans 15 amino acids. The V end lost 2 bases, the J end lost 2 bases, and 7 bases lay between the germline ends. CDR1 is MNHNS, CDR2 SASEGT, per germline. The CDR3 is CASSERRAGANVLTF. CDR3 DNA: TGTGCCAGCAGTGAACGGAGGGCTGGGGCCAACGTCCTGACTTTC.